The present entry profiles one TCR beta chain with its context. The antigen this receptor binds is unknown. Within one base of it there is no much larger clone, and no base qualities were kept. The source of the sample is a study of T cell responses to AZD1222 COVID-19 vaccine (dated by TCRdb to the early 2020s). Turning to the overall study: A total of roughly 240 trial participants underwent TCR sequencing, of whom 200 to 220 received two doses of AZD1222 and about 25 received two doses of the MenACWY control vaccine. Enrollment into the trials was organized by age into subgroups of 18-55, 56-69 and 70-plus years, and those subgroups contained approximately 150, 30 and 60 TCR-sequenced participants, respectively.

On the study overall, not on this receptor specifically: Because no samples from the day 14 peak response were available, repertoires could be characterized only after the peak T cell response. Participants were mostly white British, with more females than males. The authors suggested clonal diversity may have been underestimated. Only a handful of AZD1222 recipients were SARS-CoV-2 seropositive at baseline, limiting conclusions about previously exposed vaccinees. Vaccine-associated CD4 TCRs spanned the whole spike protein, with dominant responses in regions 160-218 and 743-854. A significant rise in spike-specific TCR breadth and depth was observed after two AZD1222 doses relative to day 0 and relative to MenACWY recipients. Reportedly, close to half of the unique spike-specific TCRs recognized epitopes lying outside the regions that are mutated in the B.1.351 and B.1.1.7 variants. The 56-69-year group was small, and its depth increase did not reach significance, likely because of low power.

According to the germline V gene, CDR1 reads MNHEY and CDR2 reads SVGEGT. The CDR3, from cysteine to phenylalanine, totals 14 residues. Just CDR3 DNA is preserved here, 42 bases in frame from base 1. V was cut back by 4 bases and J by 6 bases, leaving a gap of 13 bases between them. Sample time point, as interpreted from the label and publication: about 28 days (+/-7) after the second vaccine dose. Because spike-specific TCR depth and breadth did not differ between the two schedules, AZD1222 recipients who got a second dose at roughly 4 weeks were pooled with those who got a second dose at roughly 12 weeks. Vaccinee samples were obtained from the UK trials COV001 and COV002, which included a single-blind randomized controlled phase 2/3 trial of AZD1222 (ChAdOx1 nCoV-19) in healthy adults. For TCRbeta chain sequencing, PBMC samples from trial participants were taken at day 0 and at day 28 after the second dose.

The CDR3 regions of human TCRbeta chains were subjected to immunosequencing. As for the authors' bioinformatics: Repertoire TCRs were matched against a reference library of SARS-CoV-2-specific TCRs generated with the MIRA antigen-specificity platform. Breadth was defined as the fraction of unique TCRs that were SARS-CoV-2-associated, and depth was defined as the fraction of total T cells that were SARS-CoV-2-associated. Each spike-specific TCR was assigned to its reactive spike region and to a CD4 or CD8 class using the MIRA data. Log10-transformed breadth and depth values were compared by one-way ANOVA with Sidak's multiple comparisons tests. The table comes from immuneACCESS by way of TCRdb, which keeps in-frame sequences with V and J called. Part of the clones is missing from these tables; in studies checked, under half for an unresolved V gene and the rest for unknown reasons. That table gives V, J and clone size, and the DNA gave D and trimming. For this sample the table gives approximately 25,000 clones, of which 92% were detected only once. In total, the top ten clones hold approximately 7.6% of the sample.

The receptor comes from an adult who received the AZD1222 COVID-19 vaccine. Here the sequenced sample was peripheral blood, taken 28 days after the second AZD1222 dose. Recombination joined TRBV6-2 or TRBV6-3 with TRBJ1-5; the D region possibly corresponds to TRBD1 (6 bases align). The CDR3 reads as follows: CASSFHRVRQPQHF. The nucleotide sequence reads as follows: TGTGCCAGCAGTTTCCACAGGGTCCGTCAGCCCCAGCATTTT.